These 32 T cell receptor beta chains were all obtained from the same sample, sequenced in a study of blood T cell repertoires in COVID-19. Some clones are missing from TCRdb's copy, which holds only in-frame ones; the method was immunoSEQ multiplex PCR. Here the sample spans approximately 400,000 clones, just over 90% being singletons. The sample taken for sequencing was PBMCs or T cells enriched from blood (not recorded which). These receptors were obtained from a woman between 40 and 55 years old who had been exposed to COVID-19.

J is TRBJ2-7 and V is TRBV10-2; 8 nucleotides agree with TRBD2. CDR3 length equals 15 residues. Germline V gene data show CDR1 as WSHSY and CDR2 as SAAADI. The J segment lost 4 bases and the V segment lost 3 bases, leaving 8 bases of the junction unmatched. The CDR3 sequence is CASSDTGLVGYEQYF. The CDR3 coding sequence is TGCGCCAGCAGTGATACGGGACTAGTGGGTTACGAGCAGTACTTC.

V and J are TRBV12-5 and TRBJ1-1; D uncertain. Trimming took off 1 base at V and 10 bases at J, with 16 bases between the two ends. The CDR3 extends over 14 amino acids. Germline V lookup: CDR1 LGHNT, CDR2 FRNRAP. As DNA, the CDR3 is TGTGCTAGTGGTTTGGAACCCGGGCCCCGGGGAGCTTTCTTT. Encoded protein: CASGLEPGPRGAFF. Combining the CDR3 with reference TRBV12-5 and TRBJ1-1 gives the whole variable domain DARVTQTPRHKVTEMGQEVTMRCQPILGHNTVFWYRQTMMQGLELLAYFRNRAPLDDSGMPKDRFSAEMPDATLATLKIQPSEPRDSAVYFCASGLEPGPRGAFFGQGTRLTVV.

This sequence joins TRBV5-4 and TRBJ1-2; no reliable D call. The CDR3 runs 13 residues. V lost 1 base to trimming and J lost 8 bases, with 12 bases between them. CDR1 SGHNT and CDR2 YYREEE come from the germline V gene (reference sequence). CDR3 nucleotide sequence: TGTGCCAGCAGCTTGAGCGATGTAGGAGGCTACACCTTC. Encoded protein: CASSLSDVGGYTF.

CDR3: CAWSVLPGELFF. CDR3 nucleotides: TGTGCCTGGAGTGTACTCCCCGGGGAGCTGTTTTTT. The chain joins TRBV30 to TRBJ2-2; D is ambiguous. CDR3 size: 12 residues. Germline-derived CDR1 and CDR2 are GTSNPN and SVGIG (reference sequence). The V end lost 0 bases, the J end lost 6 bases, and 5 bases lay between the germline ends.

The J gene is TRBJ2-4, the V gene TRBV10-1; D perhaps matches TRBD1 (6 bases). V lost 5 bases and J 7 bases, leaving 15 bases between the germline ends. Germline V gives CDR1 WNHNN, CDR2 SYGVQD (reference sequence). This CDR3 comprises 14 residues. CDR3 sequence reads: CASSPQRDKNIQYF. The CDR3 DNA is TGCGCCAGCAGTCCCCAACGGGACAAGAACATTCAGTACTTC.

The gene calls are TRBV5-8 and TRBJ2-3; tentatively, D is TRBD1 (6 bases). Per the germline V gene, CDR1 is SGHTS and CDR2 is YDEGEE. This CDR3 is built from 15 residues. Deletions cut 7 bases from V and 0 bases from J, with 15 bases between. CDR3: CASSTTGASTDTQYF. For the CDR3, the DNA is TGTGCCAGCTCTACGACAGGAGCTAGCACAGATACGCAGTATTTT.

The count of this clone is one. The rearrangement joins TRBV7-2 to TRBJ1-2; D possibly corresponds to TRBD1 (5 bases). V was trimmed by 1 base and J by 4 bases, leaving 13 bases between them. CDR1 and CDR2 (germline): SGHTA, FQGNSA. CDR3 length equals 15 residues. The CDR3 DNA follows: TGTGCCAGCAGCTTAGTGACCCTCGACAGCTATGGCTACACCTTC. Translation: CASSLVTLDSYGYTF.

This chain connects TRBV6-5 to TRBJ2-7; 10 positions match TRBD2. This CDR3 spans 15 amino acids. With V trimmed by 8 bases and J by 3 bases, 10 bases remained unmatched. In germline, CDR1 is MNHEY, CDR2 SVGAGI. This CDR3 is CASGLIAGGVYEQYF. CDR3 in DNA: TGTGCCAGCGGACTGATAGCGGGAGGCGTCTACGAGCAGTACTTC.

This chain connects TRBV18 to TRBJ1-1; 9 nucleotides align to TRBD1. The CDR3 sequence is 14 residues long. CDR1 and CDR2 (germline): KGHSH, LQKENI. Trimming at V came to 3 bases and at J to 4 bases, leaving 3 bases not matched to a gene. CDR3 nucleotide sequence: TGTGCCAGCTCACCTCGGACAGGGGCCACTGAAGCTTTCTTT. Residues: CASSPRTGATEAFF.

The rearrangement joins TRBV5-8 to TRBJ1-2; possible D gene TRBD1, 6 bases. Trimming removed 0 bases from V and 6 bases from J, with 9 bases in between. There are 13 residues in the CDR3. CDR1 SGHTS and CDR2 YDEGEE come from the germline V gene. The CDR3 DNA reads as TGTGCCAGCAGCTTGGCCCAGGGGAATGGCTACACCTTC. Amino acids: CASSLAQGNGYTF.

The genes are TRBV6-5 and TRBJ2-5; tentatively, D is TRBD1 (6 bases). V was pared by 8 bases and J by 3 bases, with 10 bases between. This CDR3 is 12 amino acids long. Germline V gene sequence: CDR1 MNHEY, CDR2 SVGAGI. The CDR3 DNA follows: TGTGCCAGCTGTAGGGGGAAAGAGACCCAGTACTTC. Translated: CASCRGKETQYF.

Comment on this clone: This same CDR3 is encoded by further DNA sequences in the sample. The chain's CDR3 is CASSQDRGQPQHF. CDR3 nucleotides: TGTGCCAGCAGCCAAGATAGGGGGCAGCCCCAGCATTTT. The chain combines TRBV3-1 (or the pseudogene TRBV3-2) with TRBJ1-5; possible D gene TRBD1, 6 bases. Germline V gene data show CDR1 as LGHDT and CDR2 as YNNKEL (reference sequence). V lost 0 bases to trimming and J lost 7 bases, with 7 bases between them. The CDR3 contains 13 residues.

This chain links TRBV6-6 with TRBJ2-2; D is unclear. The CDR3 loop spans 17 amino acids. From germline, CDR1 is MNHNY and CDR2 SVGAGI (reference sequence). The ends were cut back, 5 bases at V and 0 bases at J, with 16 bases in the middle. CDR3 coding DNA: TGTGCCAGCAGTCCCAGGATGTCATACCCGAACACCGGGGAGCTGTTTTTT. Translating it yields CASSPRMSYPNTGELFF.

This sequence joins TRBV5-5 and TRBJ2-5, with TRBD2 identical over 8 bases. With 0 bases clipped from V and 0 bases from J, the junction kept 4 bases outside the gene matches. CDR3 length: 16 amino acids. Germline values: CDR1 SGHKS, CDR2 YYEKEE (reference sequence). The CDR3 loop reads CASSLEGRGDQETQYF. CDR3 in DNA: TGTGCCAGCAGCTTGGAAGGGCGGGGGGACCAAGAGACCCAGTACTTC.

This CDR3 is CASSLRPGEDQPQHF. In DNA form, the CDR3 reads TGTGCCAGTAGCCTCCGGCCAGGGGAAGACCAGCCCCAGCATTTT. The genes are TRBV19 and TRBJ1-5; possibly TRBD1 for D (6 bases). The germline CDR1 and CDR2 sequences are LNHDA and SQIVND (reference sequence). Trimming removed 6 bases at V and 7 bases at J, with 19 bases between. The CDR3 has 15 residues.

The chain's CDR3 is CASTAGTGTSSGYTF. As DNA, the CDR3 is TGTGCCAGTACCGCCGGGACAGGTACGTCTTCTGGCTACACCTTC. The chain employs TRBV19 and TRBJ1-2; TRBD1 matches 8 bases. The CDR3 runs to 15 residues. Trimming cost V 7 bases and J 7 bases; bases outside gene matches: 14. From germline, CDR1 is LNHDA and CDR2 SQIVND (reference sequence).

The chain carries TRBV15 and TRBJ2-7, with TRBD1 matching 7 bases. This CDR3 region has 14 residues. CDR1 is LNHNV and CDR2 is YYDKDF in the germline V gene (reference sequence). J gave up 3 bases and V 8 bases, and 10 bases lay outside the gene matches. The CDR3 region has the DNA TGTGCCACCTCGCCGGAAGGGGGCTACTACGAGCAGTACTTC. It specifies CATSPEGGYYEQYF.

For this clone: An end of the junction does not agree with germline; a read error may underlie this. The rearrangement uses TRBV3-1 (or the pseudogene TRBV3-2) and TRBJ2-7; a possible D gene is TRBD1 (5 bases). CDR1 and CDR2 (germline): LGHDT, YNNKEL (reference sequence). CDR3 length equals 15 residues. In DNA, the CDR3 is TGTGCCAGCAGTCGCGAAGGGGTCGGCTCCCACGAGCAGTACTTC. Amino acid sequence: CASSREGVGSHEQYF.

The chain recombines TRBV7-2 with TRBJ1-2; 7 positions match TRBD1. Trimming removed 5 bases from V and 8 bases from J; junction bases left unmatched: 5. Looked up from germline, CDR1 is SGHTA and CDR2 is FQGNSA. The CDR3 loop spans 12 amino acids. The CDR3 DNA reads as TGTGCCAGCAGCCCAGGGGGACAGGGCTACACCTTC. This sequence encodes CASSPGGQGYTF.

This clone is a singleton in its sample. The genes are TRBV15 and TRBJ2-3; 10 nucleotides match TRBD2. CDR3 length: 17 residues. With 0 bases clipped from V and 2 bases from J, the junction kept 5 bases outside the gene matches. Per germline, CDR1 LNHNV and CDR2 YYDKDF (reference sequence). DNA of the CDR3: TGTGCCACCAGCAGAGATCCTAGCGGGGGCCTCACAGATACGCAGTATTTT. This translates into CATSRDPSGGLTDTQYF.

The genes are TRBV3-1 (or the pseudogene TRBV3-2) and TRBJ2-7; 9 bases align to TRBD1. Per the germline V gene, CDR1 is LGHDT and CDR2 is YNNKEL (reference sequence). The CDR3 has 15 residues. Losses at the gene ends were 1 base for V and 3 bases for J; bases not matched to a gene: 4. CDR3 in amino acids: CASSQVGTGNYEQYF. CDR3 bases: TGTGCCAGCAGCCAAGTAGGGACAGGGAACTACGAGCAGTACTTC.

The CDR3 DNA follows: TGCGCCAGCAGCCCGTCATTTGGTGGCGGTCAGCCCCAGCATTTT. As protein: CASSPSFGGGQPQHF. The V and J genes are TRBV5-1 and TRBJ1-5; D unclear. V dropped 4 bases and J dropped 6 bases, with 17 bases sitting between them. The CDR3 runs to 15 residues. CDR1 SGHRS and CDR2 YFSETQ come from the germline V gene.

The CDR3 loop is CATKEAGEQFF. CDR3 nucleotide sequence: TGTGCCACCAAGGAAGCGGGCGAGCAGTTCTTC. The chain joins TRBV24-1 to TRBJ2-1, with a weak D call TRBD2 (6 bases). Trimming shortened V by 8 bases and J by 10 bases, and 11 bases separated the two germline ends. Per the germline V gene, CDR1 is KGHDR and CDR2 is SFDVKD. CDR3 length: 11 amino acids.

This clone was observed a single time. CDR3 protein: CASRTGLAGNSEQYF. Written as DNA, the CDR3 is TGTGCCAGCAGGACGGGTCTAGCGGGTAATAGCGAGCAGTACTTC. The rearrangement links TRBV3-1 (or the pseudogene TRBV3-2) to TRBJ2-7; 8 nucleotides match TRBD2. The ends lost 6 bases at V and 6 bases at J; junction bases unmatched: 13. Germline V gene data show CDR1 as LGHDT and CDR2 as YNNKEL (reference sequence). CDR3 length: 15 residues.

The chain carries TRBV2 and TRBJ2-1, with 9 bases that match TRBD1. Germline loops: CDR1 SNHLY, CDR2 FYNNEI. V was clipped by 6 bases and J by 7 bases; unmatched bases: 13. The CDR3 runs to 16 residues. CDR3 amino acids: CASSDSLRQGGNEQFF. The CDR3 DNA reads TGTGCCAGCAGCGATTCGTTAAGACAGGGGGGGAATGAGCAGTTCTTC.

The V gene is TRBV7-9, the J gene TRBJ1-1; the D is unclear. CDR1 and CDR2 from the germline V gene are SEHNR and FQNEAQ (reference sequence). This CDR3 is built from 11 residues. Trimming left V 5 bases short and J 7 bases short, with 8 bases between. The CDR3 reads CASSDRLEAFF. The CDR3 region has the DNA TGTGCCAGCAGCGACCGACTTGAAGCTTTCTTT.

This clone was seen a single time. This CDR3 is CASSLGATGLGGELFF. For the CDR3, the DNA is TGCGCCAGCAGCTTGGGCGCGACAGGATTGGGCGGGGAGCTGTTTTTT. This chain links TRBV5-1 with TRBJ2-2; D is possibly TRBD1 (6 bases). The CDR3 runs 16 residues. Germline V gives CDR1 SGHRS, CDR2 YFSETQ. V was trimmed by 0 bases and J by 7 bases, leaving 16 bases between them.

The chain carries TRBV6-6 and TRBJ2-1, with TRBD1 matching 7 bases. The CDR3 totals 15 residues. After removal of 5 bases from V and 6 bases from J, the junction contained 10 bases not matched to a gene. Per the germline V gene, CDR1 is MNHNY and CDR2 is SVGAGI (reference sequence). CDR3 nucleotides: TGTGCCAGCAGTGCTCAGACAGGGAGTTCCAATGAGCAGTTCTTC. This codes for CASSAQTGSSNEQFF.

This chain joins TRBV2 and TRBJ1-5; unclear D gene. Germline CDR1 is SNHLY and CDR2 is FYNNEI. Trimming stripped 6 bases from V and 7 bases from J, with 16 bases between. CDR3 length: 14 amino acids. CDR3 protein: CASSLGRTEQPQHF. CDR3 DNA: TGTGCCAGCAGCCTTGGGAGGACGGAACAGCCCCAGCATTTT.

This rearrangement joins TRBV7-2 to TRBJ2-1; 8 nucleotides align to TRBD2. CDR3 length: 17 residues. The V segment lost 5 bases and the J segment 1 base; nucleotides outside the gene matches: 10. Germline V CDR1 and CDR2: SGHTA, FQGNSA. In DNA, the CDR3 is TGTGCCAGCAGCCGGGAGGGGGGAACTAGGTCCTACAATGAGCAGTTCTTC. It encodes CASSREGGTRSYNEQFF.

This clone showed up just a few times. V gene TRBV6-5 combines with J gene TRBJ1-6; a possible D gene is TRBD1 (5 bases). The germline CDR1 and CDR2 sequences are MNHEY and SVGAGI. Between the trimmed V and J ends, which lost 7 bases and 2 bases, there was a span of 6 bases. The CDR3 spans 13 residues. CDR3: CASKGAYNSPLHF. The CDR3 DNA reads TGTGCCAGCAAAGGGGCCTATAATTCACCCCTCCACTTT.

The chain is built from TRBV4-1 and TRBJ2-1, with D unresolved. Per germline, CDR1 MGHRA and CDR2 YSYEKL. V lost 1 base, J lost 0 bases, and 10 bases lay in between. The CDR3 runs to 16 residues. The CDR3 sequence is CASSQVNGYSYNEQFF. The CDR3 nucleotides read TGCGCCAGCAGCCAAGTAAACGGTTACTCCTACAATGAGCAGTTCTTC.